This entry is about one TCR beta chain. No antigen is known for it. No base-level quality is on record; no much larger clone is a single base apart. Libraries were made using the immunoSEQ multiplex PCR assay. A mixture of 60 forward primers for TCR Vbeta segments and 13 reverse primers for TCR Jbeta segments was used in the multiplex PCR. The CDR3 region of rearranged TCR beta genes was amplified from genomic DNA with a multiplex PCR assay. On the Illumina HiSeq System, the amplified TCR beta libraries were sequenced as 87-base-pair reads. The paper's processing steps were these. A later analysis tallied 75 million to 95 million unique TCR beta chains across the 666 repertoires, and some 10 million of those chains were shared by two or more donors. Raw reads were error-corrected and collapsed into unique sequences with a nearest-neighbor algorithm that merged closely related sequences to remove PCR and sequencing errors. CDR3 sequences were aligned to IMGT reference sequences to assign V, D and J gene segments. Each retained sequence needed at least a six-nucleotide match to both a V gene segment and a J gene segment. Rearrangements were classified as productive when the CDR3 lacked stop codons and remained in frame with V and J, and all other rearrangements were classified as non-productive. Following IMGT convention, CDR3 was defined as the stretch from the second conserved V-encoded cysteine to the conserved J-encoded phenylalanine. Sequences without an unambiguous match to a single V gene segment were excluded from the earlier analysis of a few hundred of the donors. An earlier analysis of a few hundred of the donors classified V segments as functional when productive rearrangements were above 56.7% and as segregating when the standard deviation between donors was above 5%. A statistical classification framework was built to diagnose cytomegalovirus status from the catalog of TCR beta chain sequences. In a later analysis, TCR nucleotide sequences were compared against IMGT/GENE-DB human TR gene sequences so that V and J genes could be assigned. A later analysis assigned CDR3 sequences and most-parsimonious VDJ recombination scenarios with the TCRdist pipeline. In a later analysis, every TCR beta chain was defined by the combination of its CDR3 amino acid sequence and its V-gene family, and reads without a unique V-gene family were dropped. As a way to deal with suspected cross-contamination and a sequencing artifact, a later analysis dropped under 600 nucleotide sequences that were highly shared and had low generation probability. A later analysis calculated a clonal expansion index for each public chain from normalized within-repertoire ranks of inferred template counts. A later analysis computed generation probabilities with a VDJ recombination model fitted to out-of-frame rearrangements, and checked the results against IGoR. In a later analysis, TCR-TCR, TCR-HLA and TCR-CMV co-occurrence was scored with hypergeometric tests, and a repertoire-size bias correction was applied to TCR pairs. A later analysis estimated false discovery rates by permuting HLA or CMV assignments 20 times. In a later analysis, co-occurring TCRs were grouped using DBSCAN, and TCRdist sequence similarity was added for clustering within HLA-allele-positive subsets. For co-occurrence clustering, repertoires with fewer than 30,000 or more than 120,000 public chains were excluded, along with about five repertoires with anomalous nucleotide sharing. As stored in TCRdb, this immuneACCESS dataset retains in-frame rearrangements with V and J assigned. A fraction of the clones does not appear; measured against another copy, unresolved V genes explain less than half of the discrepancy, and the remainder lacks a known reason. The V and J calls and the clone size are those of that table, but D and trimming were determined from the DNA. A total of about 82,000 clones appear in this sample, 60% to 80% of them only once. The top ten constitute 2.5% to 4% of the sample.

The record originates from a study of cytomegalovirus exposure and HLA in healthy donors (dated by TCRdb to the late 2010s). Describing the broader study: An earlier analysis of 550 to 700 of the donors reported 250 to 300 Gb of sequence data and more than 90 million unique TCR beta sequences from some 180 million T cells. An early release covering approximately 600 HLA-typed donors comprised about 300 gigabases of sequencing data and tens of millions of unique TCR sequences. Of the roughly 400 genotyped donors, approximately 80% were placed in the genetic ancestry cluster associated with self-reported Caucasian donors. The study aimed to test whether cataloging public T cell receptors could reveal signatures of past pathogen exposure. The T cell repertoires of several hundred subjects were profiled by immunosequencing and related to cytomegalovirus serostatus. Besides the first cohort of under 700 subjects, a separate validation cohort made up of about 120 different subjects was used. To predict cytomegalovirus infection status, the study brought together high-throughput TCR immunosequencing, statistical association of individual TCRs with disease status, and machine learning. A later analysis re-examined previously published TCR beta repertoires from several hundred donors and added high-resolution HLA genotyping to investigate patterns of TCR occurrence. Rather than drawing on any new phenotypic data, the later analysis identified candidate immune exposures from TCR beta sequences and the way those sequences occurred across donors. An earlier analysis of 587 of the donors used high-throughput TCR beta sequencing to judge whether each TCR beta V gene segment behaved as functional or pseudogenic. Donor age, sex, ethnicity and CMV serostatus were compiled together with the repertoire data. A later genetic analysis took genome-wide SNP genotypes for about three fifths of the roughly 700 donors and used that subset as a discovery cohort. All discovery cohort repertoires had been generated on a single sequencing platform. HLA typing included class I and class II loci at four-digit resolution. Typing coverage differed by locus: A, B, C, DRB1 and DQB1 were typed in roughly 620-630 donors, DQA1 in 522, DPA1 in some 610, and DPB1 in just under 490. Because of strong linkage in the cohort, five DR-DQ haplotypes were treated as single units for association and clustering. Among around 400 genotyped donors of the cohort, an average of around 240,000 unique TCR beta nucleotide sequences were sequenced per donor, around 20% of them non-productive. What the work shows at the level of the full study, not this receptor alone: In a later analysis, about 16,000 TCR beta sequences were associated with specific HLA alleles at a false discovery rate of 0.05. Correlated functional status among segregating V segments might reflect linkage disequilibrium, but an unknown experimental factor could not be ruled out. A later analysis found that most CMV-associated TCR beta chains appeared HLA-restricted, with HLA associations seemingly driven largely by CMV exposure. Presence/absence analyses assumed roughly uniform sequencing depth across donors, an assumption that may not hold. When HLA alleles, especially DR and DQ, strongly co-occurred, TCR associations were difficult to assign to individual alleles. A later genetic analysis reported fewer N-insertions in productive TCRs among donors in an Asian-associated ancestry cluster than the roughly 700-donor mean. In a later analysis, HLA-associated TCR beta chains were found to be more clonally expanded and to have lower generation probabilities than equally common non-associated chains. A group of highly shared sequence variants was considered likely to be a technical artifact of the sequencing pipeline. In an earlier analysis of under 600 of the donors, most TCR beta V segments were observed in productive rearrangements about 87% or about 30% of the time, broadly matching IMGT annotations. Some IMGT-functional V segments, including TRBV6-2 and TRBV6-3, could not be distinguished by the 87-base-pair reads and were therefore excluded. Most TCR sequences were observed very rarely across donors, whereas some public TCRs were present in many individuals. Because some donors lacked HLA typing at each locus, the association tests relied only on the typed subset. A later analysis found that TCR association rates varied across HLA loci, with DRB1 alleles showing the most associated TCRs and HLA-C alleles the fewest. The classifier was reported to diagnose cytomegalovirus status with high specificity and sensitivity in both the original cohort and the validation cohort. The authors suggested that the approach could potentially be extended to other disease states and immunological phenotypes. Three of the identified cytomegalovirus-associated TCR beta chains were confirmed in vitro to be specific for cytomegalovirus antigens. The study listed over 150 TCR beta chains as associated with cytomegalovirus. About 17 rarely observed V segments, including chromosome 9 orphons, were excluded from the earlier analysis of 550 to 700 of the donors because counts were too low. This cohort had only TCR beta chains sequenced, and the lack of alpha or paired-chain data limited which features could be detected. A further reported finding was that TCR beta sequences accurately predicted the HLA-A and HLA-B alleles for most subjects in the first cohort. CMV serostatus was the only immune exposure information available for the cohort. A later genetic analysis associated a missense DCLRE1C variant with V-gene and J-gene trimming of TCR beta chains, and an independent cohort replicated the association. In a later analysis, several top co-occurrence clusters were reported to appear linked to parvovirus B19, influenza, CMV and Epstein-Barr virus.

The CDR3 sequence holds 11 residues, the cysteine and phenylalanine included. The retained sequence is limited to the CDR3, 33 bases, with the frame set at the first base. The cohort comprised 670 or so healthy bone marrow donors. At the time of sampling, every cohort member was nominally healthy, though immune exposures that went unrecorded were likely present. The donor was CMV seronegative and belonged to the group of over 350 seronegative cohort members. Every donor gave a peripheral blood sample, and the peripheral blood mononuclear cells from that sample were used for TCR beta sequencing. Genomic DNA was extracted from the blood cell samples with the Qiagen DNeasy Blood Extraction Kit.

Source material: PBMCs. The sequence was obtained from a man in his fifties in good health and CMV-seronegative. This chain is built from TRBV21-1 and TRBJ2-7; the table's D gene call, TRBD1, was not cross checked with the DNA. TRBV21-1 is a listed pseudogene. Here the CDR3 is given as CASSTRQGGVF. The DNA sequence follows: TGTGCCAGCAGCACCCGACAGGGGGGGGTCTTC.